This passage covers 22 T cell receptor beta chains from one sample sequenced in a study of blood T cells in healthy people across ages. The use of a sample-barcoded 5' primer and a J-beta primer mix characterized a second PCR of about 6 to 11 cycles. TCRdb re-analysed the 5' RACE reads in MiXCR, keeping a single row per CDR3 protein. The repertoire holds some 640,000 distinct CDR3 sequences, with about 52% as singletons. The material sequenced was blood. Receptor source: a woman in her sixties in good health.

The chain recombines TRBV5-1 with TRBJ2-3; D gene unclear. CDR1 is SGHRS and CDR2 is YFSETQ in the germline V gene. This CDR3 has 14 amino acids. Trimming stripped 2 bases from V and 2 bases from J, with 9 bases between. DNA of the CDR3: TGCGCCAGCAGCTTCAGGCTCGACACAGATACGCAGTATTTT. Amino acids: CASSFRLDTDTQYF. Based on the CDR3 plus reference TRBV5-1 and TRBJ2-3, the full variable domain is KAGVTQTPRYLIKTRGQQVTLSCSPISGHRSVSWYQQTPGQGLQFLFEYFSETQRNKGNFPGRFSGRQFSNSRSEMNVSTLELGDSALYLCASSFRLDTDTQYFGPGTRLTVL.

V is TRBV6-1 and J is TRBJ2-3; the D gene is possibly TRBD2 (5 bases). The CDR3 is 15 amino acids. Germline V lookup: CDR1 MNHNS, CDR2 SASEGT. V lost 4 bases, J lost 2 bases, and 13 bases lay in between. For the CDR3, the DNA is TGTGCCAGCAGTGTTAGACTATCTTCCACAGATACGCAGTATTTT. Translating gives CASSVRLSSTDTQYF.

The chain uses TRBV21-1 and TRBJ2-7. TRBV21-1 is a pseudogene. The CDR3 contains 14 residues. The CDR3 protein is CASSKGVSYYEQYF. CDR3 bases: TGTGCCAGCAGCAAAGGGGTATCGTACTACGAGCAGTACTTC.

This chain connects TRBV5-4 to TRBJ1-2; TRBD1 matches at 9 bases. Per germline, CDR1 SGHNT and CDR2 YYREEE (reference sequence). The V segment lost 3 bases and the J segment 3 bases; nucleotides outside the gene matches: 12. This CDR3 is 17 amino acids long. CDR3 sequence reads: CASSSPGGQGPHYGYTF. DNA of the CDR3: TGTGCCAGCAGCTCCCCGGGAGGACAGGGGCCTCACTATGGCTACACCTTC.

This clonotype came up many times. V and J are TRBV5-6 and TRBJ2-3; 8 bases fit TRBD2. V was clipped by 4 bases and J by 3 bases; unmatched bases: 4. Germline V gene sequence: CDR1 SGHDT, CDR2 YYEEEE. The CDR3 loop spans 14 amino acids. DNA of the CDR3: TGTGCCAGCAGCCCGGGACTAGGAACAGATACGCAGTATTTT. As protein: CASSPGLGTDTQYF.

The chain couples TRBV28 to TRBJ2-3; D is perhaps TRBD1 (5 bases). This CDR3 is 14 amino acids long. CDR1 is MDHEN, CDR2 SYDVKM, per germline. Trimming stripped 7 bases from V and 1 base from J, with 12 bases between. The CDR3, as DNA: TGTGCCAGCATTGACAGTTTTCGCACAGATACGCAGTATTTT. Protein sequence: CASIDSFRTDTQYF.

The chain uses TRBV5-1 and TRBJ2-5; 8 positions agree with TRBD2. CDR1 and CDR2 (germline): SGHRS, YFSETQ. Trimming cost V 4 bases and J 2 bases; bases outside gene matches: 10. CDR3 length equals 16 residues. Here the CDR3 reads CASSPTLAGLQETQYF. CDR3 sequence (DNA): TGCGCCAGCAGCCCTACCTTAGCGGGGCTTCAAGAGACCCAGTACTTC.

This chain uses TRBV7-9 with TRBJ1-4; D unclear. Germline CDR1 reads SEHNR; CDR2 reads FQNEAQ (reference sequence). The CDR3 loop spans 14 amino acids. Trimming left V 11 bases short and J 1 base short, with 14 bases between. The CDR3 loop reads CAFPLRGTNEKLFF. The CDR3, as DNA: TGTGCCTTCCCTCTCCGTGGAACTAATGAAAAACTGTTTTTT.

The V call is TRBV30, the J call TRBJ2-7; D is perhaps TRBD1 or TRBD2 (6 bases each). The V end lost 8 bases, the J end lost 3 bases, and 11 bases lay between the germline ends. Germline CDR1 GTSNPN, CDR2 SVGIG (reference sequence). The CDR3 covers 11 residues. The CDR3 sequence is CAGGPNYEQYF. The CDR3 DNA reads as TGTGCCGGGGGGCCCAACTACGAGCAGTACTTC.

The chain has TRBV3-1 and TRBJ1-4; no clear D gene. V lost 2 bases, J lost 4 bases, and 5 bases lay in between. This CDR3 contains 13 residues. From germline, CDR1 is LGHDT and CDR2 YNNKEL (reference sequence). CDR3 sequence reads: CASSQRNNEKLFF. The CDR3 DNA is TGTGCCAGCAGCCAAAGAAATAATGAAAAACTGTTTTTT.

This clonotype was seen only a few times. The CDR3 protein is CASSSPGEETQYF. The CDR3 DNA reads TGTGCCAGCAGCTCACCCGGGGAAGAGACCCAGTACTTC. The chain recombines TRBV7-3 with TRBJ2-5; the D gene is possibly TRBD2 (5 bases). CDR3 length equals 13 residues. Deletions cut 4 bases from V and 3 bases from J, with 9 bases between. The germline V gene has CDR1 SGHTA and CDR2 FQGTGA.

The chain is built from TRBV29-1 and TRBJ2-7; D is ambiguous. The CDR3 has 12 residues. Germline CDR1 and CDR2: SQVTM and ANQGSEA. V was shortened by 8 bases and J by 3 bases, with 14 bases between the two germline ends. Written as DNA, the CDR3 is TGCAGCATACGAAACGGGTTCTACGAGCAGTACTTC. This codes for CSIRNGFYEQYF.

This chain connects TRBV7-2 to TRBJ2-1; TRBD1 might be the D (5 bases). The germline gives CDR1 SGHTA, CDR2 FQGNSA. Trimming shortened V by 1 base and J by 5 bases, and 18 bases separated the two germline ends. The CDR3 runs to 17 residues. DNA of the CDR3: TGTGCCAGCAGCTTAGGACCGGTAGGACATCCTAACAATGAGCAGTTCTTC. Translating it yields CASSLGPVGHPNNEQFF.

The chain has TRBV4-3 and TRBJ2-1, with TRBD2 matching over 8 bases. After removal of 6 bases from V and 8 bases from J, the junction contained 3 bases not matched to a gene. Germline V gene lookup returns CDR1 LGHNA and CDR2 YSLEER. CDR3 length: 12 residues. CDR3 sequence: CASSARGDEQFF. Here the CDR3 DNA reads TGCGCCAGCAGTGCGCGGGGGGATGAGCAGTTCTTC.

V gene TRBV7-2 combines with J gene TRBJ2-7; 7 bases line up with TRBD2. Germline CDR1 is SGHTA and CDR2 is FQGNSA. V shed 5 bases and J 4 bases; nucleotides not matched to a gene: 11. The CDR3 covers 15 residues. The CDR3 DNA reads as TGTGCCAGCAGCGAAGGGGCTAGCGGACCGTACGAGCAGTACTTC. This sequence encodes CASSEGASGPYEQYF.

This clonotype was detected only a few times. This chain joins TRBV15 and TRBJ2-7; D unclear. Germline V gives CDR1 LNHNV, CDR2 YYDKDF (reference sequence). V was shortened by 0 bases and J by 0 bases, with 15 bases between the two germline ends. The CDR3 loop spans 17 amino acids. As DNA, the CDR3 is TGTGCCACCAGCAGAGATCCGCGTGGACGCGCCTCCTACGAGCAGTACTTC. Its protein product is CATSRDPRGRASYEQYF.

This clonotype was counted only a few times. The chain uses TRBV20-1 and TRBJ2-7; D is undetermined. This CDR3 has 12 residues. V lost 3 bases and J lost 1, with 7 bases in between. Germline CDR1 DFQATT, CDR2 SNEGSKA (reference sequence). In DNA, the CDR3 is TGCAGTGCTAGGGAAGGGTCCTACGAGCAGTACTTC. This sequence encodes CSAREGSYEQYF.

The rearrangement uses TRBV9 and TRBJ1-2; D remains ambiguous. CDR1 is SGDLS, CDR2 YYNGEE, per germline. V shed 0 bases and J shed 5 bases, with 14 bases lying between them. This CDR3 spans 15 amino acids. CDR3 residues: CASSVGGAVGYGYTF. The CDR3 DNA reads TGTGCCAGCAGCGTAGGAGGTGCCGTAGGATATGGCTACACCTTC.

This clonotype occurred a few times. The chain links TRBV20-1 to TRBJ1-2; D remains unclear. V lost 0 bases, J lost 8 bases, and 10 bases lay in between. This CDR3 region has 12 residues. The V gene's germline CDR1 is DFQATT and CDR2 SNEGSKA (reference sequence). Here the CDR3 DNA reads TGCAGTGCTAGAGATAACAGCTACGGCTACACCTTC. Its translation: CSARDNSYGYTF.

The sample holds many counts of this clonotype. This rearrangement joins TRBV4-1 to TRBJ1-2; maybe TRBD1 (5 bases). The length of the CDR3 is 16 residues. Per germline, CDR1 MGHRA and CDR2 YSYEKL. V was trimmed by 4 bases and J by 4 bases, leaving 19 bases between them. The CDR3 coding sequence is TGCGCCAGCAGCCTACGACAGCTTAATACCGCCTATGGCTACACCTTC. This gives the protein CASSLRQLNTAYGYTF.

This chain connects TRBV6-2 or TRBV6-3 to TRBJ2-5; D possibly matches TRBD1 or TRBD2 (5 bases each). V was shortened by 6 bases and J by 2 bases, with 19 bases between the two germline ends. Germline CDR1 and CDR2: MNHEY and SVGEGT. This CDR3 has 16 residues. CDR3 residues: CASRHSSGRSQETQYF. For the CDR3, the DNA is TGTGCCAGCAGACATTCGTCGGGACGTTCGCAAGAGACCCAGTACTTC.

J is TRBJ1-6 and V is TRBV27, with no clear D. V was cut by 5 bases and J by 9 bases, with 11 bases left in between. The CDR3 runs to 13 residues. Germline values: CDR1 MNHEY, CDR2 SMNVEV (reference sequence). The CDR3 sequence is CASSLTPFSPLHF. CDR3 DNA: TGTGCCAGCAGTCTCACCCCCTTTTCACCCCTCCACTTT.